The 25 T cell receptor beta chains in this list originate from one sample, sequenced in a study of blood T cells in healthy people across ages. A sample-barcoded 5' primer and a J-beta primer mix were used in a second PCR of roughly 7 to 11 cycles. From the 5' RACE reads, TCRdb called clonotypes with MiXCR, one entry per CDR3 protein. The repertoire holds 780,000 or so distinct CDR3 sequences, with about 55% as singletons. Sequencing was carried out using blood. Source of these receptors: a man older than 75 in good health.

The CDR3 protein is CASSLVIGSGGYEQYF. DNA for the CDR3: TGTGCCAGCAGCTTGGTGATCGGTAGCGGGGGCTACGAGCAGTACTTC. This chain connects TRBV7-6 to TRBJ2-7, with 9 bases identical to TRBD2. Unmatched junction bases numbered 9, after V lost 3 bases and J lost 3 bases. This CDR3 region has 16 residues. Germline V gene sequence: CDR1 SGHVS, CDR2 FNYEAQ.

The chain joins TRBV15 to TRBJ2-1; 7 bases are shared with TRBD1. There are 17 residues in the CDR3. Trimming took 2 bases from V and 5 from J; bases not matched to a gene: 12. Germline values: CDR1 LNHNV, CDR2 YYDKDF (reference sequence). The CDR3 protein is CATSRSYRQGPDNEQFF. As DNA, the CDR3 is TGTGCCACCAGCAGATCCTATAGACAGGGACCCGACAATGAGCAGTTCTTC.

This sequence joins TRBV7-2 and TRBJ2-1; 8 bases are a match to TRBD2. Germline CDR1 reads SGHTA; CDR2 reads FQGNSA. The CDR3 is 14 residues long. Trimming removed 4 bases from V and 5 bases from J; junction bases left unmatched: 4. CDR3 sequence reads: CASSSGLVNNEQFF. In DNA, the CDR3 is TGTGCCAGCAGCTCGGGACTAGTAAACAATGAGCAGTTCTTC.

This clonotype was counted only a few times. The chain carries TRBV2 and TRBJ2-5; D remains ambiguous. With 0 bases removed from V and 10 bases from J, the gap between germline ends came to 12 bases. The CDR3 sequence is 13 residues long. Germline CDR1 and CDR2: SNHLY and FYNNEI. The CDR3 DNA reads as TGTGCCAGCAGTGAAGCCGGCCGACATGGCCAGTACTTC. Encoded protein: CASSEAGRHGQYF.

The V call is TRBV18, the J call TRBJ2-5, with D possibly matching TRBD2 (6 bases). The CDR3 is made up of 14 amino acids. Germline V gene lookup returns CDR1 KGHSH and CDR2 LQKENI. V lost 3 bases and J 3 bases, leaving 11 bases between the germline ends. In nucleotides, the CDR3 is TGTGCCAGCTCACCGGGACTGGAGAAAGAGACCCAGTACTTC. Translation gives CASSPGLEKETQYF.

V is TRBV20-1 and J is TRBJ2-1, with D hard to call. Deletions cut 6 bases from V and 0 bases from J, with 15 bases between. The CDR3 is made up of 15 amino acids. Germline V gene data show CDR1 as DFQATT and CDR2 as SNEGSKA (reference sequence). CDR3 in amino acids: CSAYPPLSSYNEQFF. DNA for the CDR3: TGCAGTGCCTATCCACCTTTGAGCTCCTACAATGAGCAGTTCTTC.

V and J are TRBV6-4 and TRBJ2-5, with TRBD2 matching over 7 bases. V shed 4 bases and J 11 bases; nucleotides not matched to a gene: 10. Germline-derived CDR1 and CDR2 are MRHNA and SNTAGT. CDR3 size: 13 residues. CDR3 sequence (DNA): TGTGCCAGCAGTGTCGTACCGGGAGGTGAGCAGTACTTC. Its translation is CASSVVPGGEQYF.

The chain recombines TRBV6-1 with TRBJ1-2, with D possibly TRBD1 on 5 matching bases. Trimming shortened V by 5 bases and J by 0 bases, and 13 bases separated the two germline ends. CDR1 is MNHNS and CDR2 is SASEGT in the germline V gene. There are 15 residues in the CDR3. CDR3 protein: CASSPGGRSNYGYTF. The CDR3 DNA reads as TGTGCCAGCAGTCCGGGGGGGAGGTCTAACTATGGCTACACCTTC.

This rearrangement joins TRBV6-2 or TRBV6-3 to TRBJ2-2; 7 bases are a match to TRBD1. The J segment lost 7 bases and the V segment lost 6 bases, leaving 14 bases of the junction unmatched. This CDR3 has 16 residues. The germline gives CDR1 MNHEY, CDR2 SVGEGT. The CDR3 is CASRRRVGRGIGELFF. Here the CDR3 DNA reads TGTGCCAGCAGGCGTCGCGTCGGCAGGGGGATCGGGGAGCTGTTTTTT.

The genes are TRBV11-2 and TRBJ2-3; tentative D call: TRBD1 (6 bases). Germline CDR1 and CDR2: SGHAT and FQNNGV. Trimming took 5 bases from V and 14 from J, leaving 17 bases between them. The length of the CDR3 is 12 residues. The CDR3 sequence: CASSNPRGYAYF. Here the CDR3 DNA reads TGTGCCAGCAGCAACCCCAGGGGATACGCGTATTTT.

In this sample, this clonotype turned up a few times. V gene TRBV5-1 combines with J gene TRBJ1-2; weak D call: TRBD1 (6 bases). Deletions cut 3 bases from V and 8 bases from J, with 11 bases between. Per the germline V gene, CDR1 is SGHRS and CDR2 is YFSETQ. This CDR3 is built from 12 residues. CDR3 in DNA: TGCGCCAGCAGCTCGCAGGGGAGAGGCTACACCTTC. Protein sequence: CASSSQGRGYTF.

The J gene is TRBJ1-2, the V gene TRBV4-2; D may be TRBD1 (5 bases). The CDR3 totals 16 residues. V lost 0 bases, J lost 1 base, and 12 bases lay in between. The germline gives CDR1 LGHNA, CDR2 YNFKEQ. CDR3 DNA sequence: TGTGCCAGCAGCCAAGAAGTTTCAGGGTTTAACTATGGCTACACCTTC. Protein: CASSQEVSGFNYGYTF.

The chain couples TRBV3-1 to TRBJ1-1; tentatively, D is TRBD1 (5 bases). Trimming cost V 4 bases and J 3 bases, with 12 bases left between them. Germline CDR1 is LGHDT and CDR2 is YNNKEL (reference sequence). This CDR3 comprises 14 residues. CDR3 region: CASSPPQGYTEAFF. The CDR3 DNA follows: TGTGCCAGCAGCCCTCCCCAGGGATACACTGAAGCTTTCTTT.

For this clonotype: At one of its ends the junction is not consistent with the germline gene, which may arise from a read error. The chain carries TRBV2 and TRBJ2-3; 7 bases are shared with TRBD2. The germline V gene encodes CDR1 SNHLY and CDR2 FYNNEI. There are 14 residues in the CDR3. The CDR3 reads CASGEGGPGRYAYF. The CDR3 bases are TGTGCCAGCGGTGAGGGAGGGCCGGGTAGATACGCGTATTTT.

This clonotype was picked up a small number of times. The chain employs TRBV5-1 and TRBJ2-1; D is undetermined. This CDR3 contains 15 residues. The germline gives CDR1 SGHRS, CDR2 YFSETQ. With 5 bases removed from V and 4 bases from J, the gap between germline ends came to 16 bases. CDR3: CASSPGFGIYNEQFF. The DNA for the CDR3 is TGCGCCAGCAGTCCAGGCTTTGGGATTTACAATGAGCAGTTCTTC.

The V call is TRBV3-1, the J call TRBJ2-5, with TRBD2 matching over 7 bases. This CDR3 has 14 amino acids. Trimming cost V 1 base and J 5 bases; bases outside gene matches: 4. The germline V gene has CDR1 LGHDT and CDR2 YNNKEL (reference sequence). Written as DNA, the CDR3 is TGTGCCAGCAGCCAAGCGCGGGAGCAGGAGACCCAGTACTTC. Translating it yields CASSQAREQETQYF.

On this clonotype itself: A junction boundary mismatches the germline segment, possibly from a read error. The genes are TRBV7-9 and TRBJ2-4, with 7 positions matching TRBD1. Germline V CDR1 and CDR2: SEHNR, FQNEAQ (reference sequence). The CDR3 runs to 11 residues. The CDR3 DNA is TGTACCAGCAGCCACACAGGGGAGCAGTACTTC. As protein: CTSSHTGEQYF.

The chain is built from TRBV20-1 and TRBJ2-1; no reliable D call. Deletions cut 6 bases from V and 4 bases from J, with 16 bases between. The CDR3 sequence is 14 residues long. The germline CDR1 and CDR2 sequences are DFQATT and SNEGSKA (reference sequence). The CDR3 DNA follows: TGCAGTGCCACGTCTCCCCCGCGATACAATGAGCAGTTCTTC. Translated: CSATSPPRYNEQFF.

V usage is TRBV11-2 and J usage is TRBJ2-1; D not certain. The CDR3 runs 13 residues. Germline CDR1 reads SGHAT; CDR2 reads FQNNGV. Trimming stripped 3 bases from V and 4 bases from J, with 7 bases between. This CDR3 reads CASSFSIYNEQFF. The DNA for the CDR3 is TGTGCCAGCAGCTTCTCTATATACAATGAGCAGTTCTTC.

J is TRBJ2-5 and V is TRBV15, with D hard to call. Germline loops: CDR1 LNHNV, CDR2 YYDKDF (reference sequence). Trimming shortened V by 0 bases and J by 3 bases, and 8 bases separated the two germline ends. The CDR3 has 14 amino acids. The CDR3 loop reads CATSRDRVEETQYF. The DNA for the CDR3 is TGTGCCACCAGCAGAGATCGAGTTGAAGAGACCCAGTACTTC.

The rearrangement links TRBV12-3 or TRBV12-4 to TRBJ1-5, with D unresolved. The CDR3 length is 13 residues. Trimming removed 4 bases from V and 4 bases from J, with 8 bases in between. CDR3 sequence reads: CASSCSTNQPQHF. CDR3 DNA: TGTGCCAGCAGTTGCTCGACAAATCAGCCCCAGCATTTT.

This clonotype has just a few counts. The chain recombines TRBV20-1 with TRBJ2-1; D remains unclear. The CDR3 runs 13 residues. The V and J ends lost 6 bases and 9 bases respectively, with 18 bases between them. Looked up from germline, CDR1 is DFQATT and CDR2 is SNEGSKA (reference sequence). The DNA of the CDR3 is TGCAGTGCAAGACCAAATAGTATACCTGAGCAGTTCTTC. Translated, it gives CSARPNSIPEQFF.

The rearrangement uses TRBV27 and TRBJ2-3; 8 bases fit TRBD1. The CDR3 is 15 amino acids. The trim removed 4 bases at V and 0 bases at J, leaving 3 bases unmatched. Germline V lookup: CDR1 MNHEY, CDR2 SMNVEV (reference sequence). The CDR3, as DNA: TGTGCCAGCAGTTCTGGGACAGGAAGCACAGATACGCAGTATTTT. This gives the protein CASSSGTGSTDTQYF.

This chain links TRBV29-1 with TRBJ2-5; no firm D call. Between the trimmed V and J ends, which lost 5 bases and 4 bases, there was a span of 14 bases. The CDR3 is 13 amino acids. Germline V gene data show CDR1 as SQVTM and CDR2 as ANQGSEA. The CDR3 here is CSVIASFGETQYF. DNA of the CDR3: TGCAGCGTTATCGCAAGTTTTGGAGAGACCCAGTACTTC.

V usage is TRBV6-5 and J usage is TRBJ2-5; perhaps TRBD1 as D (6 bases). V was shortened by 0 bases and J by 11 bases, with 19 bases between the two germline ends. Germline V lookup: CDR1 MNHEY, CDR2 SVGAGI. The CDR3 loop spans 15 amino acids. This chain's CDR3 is CASSYSSRQAGEQYF. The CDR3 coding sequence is TGTGCCAGCAGTTACTCGTCCCGACAGGCAGGGGAGCAGTACTTC.